The TCR beta chain described here comes from a study of neurological immune-mediated disorders. Study observations and caveats: The multiple sclerosis repertoire cluster had no clinical or MRI correlate.

Stored at -80 C, 2 million PBMCs were the source of the unsorted libraries. CDR1 is SEHNR, CDR2 FQNEAQ, per germline (reference sequence). CDR3 length equals 15 residues. The V segment lost 1 base and the J segment 7 bases; nucleotides outside the gene matches: 4. The authors produced cDNA by 5'RACE using 10-nucleotide random UMIs. TCRdb reprocessed the 5' RACE reads with MiXCR, giving one entry per CDR3 protein. The table shows roughly 100,000 distinct CDR3 sequences, with roughly 3.5% occurring only once. In this sample, this clonotype turned up many times. Its cognate antigen is unknown. Sequencing was carried out using PBMCs. The genes are TRBV7-9 and TRBJ2-1, with TRBD2 matching 10 bases. This receptor was obtained from a woman aged 18-29 years with multiple sclerosis. The CDR3 DNA is TGTGCCAGCAGCTTAGGTAGCGGGAGGACGAATGAGCAGTTCTTC. Translation gives CASSLGSGRTNEQFF.